The 30 T cell receptor beta chains reported below all come from one sample, sequenced in a study of monozygotic twins with inflammatory bowel disease. TCRdb re-called the 5' RACE reads, yielding one record per CDR3 amino acid sequence without DNA. With 300,000 to 350,000 distinct CDR3 sequences in the sample, the ten largest clones hold over 2%. Source material: blood. The source of these receptors is a human donor with ulcerative colitis or Crohn's disease, or a healthy co-twin of an affected twin (not recorded which).

The rearrangement links TRBV12-3 or TRBV12-4 to TRBJ1-5; TCRdb's D gene call, TRBD1, goes unchecked for lack of DNA. This CDR3 has 14 amino acids. The CDR3 protein is CASSPGTGLQPQHF.

This chain uses TRBV20-1 with TRBJ1-1. This CDR3 has 12 residues. Germline values: CDR1 DFQATT, CDR2 SNEGSKA (reference sequence). The CDR3 protein is CSARLGIAEAFF.

The chain joins TRBV5-1 to TRBJ2-5. CDR3 length: 13 amino acids. Germline CDR1 is SGHRS and CDR2 is YFSETQ. The CDR3 loop reads CASSLADQETRYF.

V usage is TRBV7-2 and J usage is TRBJ2-5. This CDR3 is 14 amino acids long. The V gene's germline CDR1 is SGHTA and CDR2 FQGNSA. The CDR3 protein is CASSDGSYFGGQYF.

The chain uses TRBV19 and TRBJ1-4; TCRdb selects TRBD1, and the lack of DNA leaves this call unchecked. From germline, CDR1 is LNHDA and CDR2 SQIVND (reference sequence). CDR3 length: 15 amino acids. The CDR3 spells CASSDGAGSGEKLFF.

This chain connects TRBV21-1 to TRBJ2-1; the TRBD2 assignment by TCRdb is unverifiable without DNA. TRBV21-1 is shown as a pseudogene. The CDR3 sequence is 17 residues long. This CDR3 reads CASSERRTSGSYNEQFF.

Here the CDR3 reads CASSILERRYNEQFF. This rearrangement joins TRBV19 to TRBJ2-1. Per the germline V gene, CDR1 is LNHDA and CDR2 is SQIVND (reference sequence). The CDR3 totals 15 residues.

The CDR3 protein is CASSRGEYEQYF. The chain employs TRBV5-4 and TRBJ2-7; TCRdb names TRBD1, which stays unverified in the absence of DNA. The V gene's germline CDR1 is SGHNT and CDR2 YYREEE (reference sequence). This CDR3 contains 12 residues.

The rearrangement joins TRBV2 to TRBJ2-2. The CDR3 is made up of 13 amino acids. In germline, CDR1 is SNHLY, CDR2 FYNNEI. The chain's CDR3 is CASSDEYTGELFF.

The chain has TRBV7-6 and TRBJ2-5. This CDR3 is built from 15 residues. Germline V lookup: CDR1 SGHVS, CDR2 FNYEAQ. CDR3 region: CASSLLGVVSETQYF.

The V and J genes are TRBV29-1 and TRBJ1-2; lacking DNA, the TRBD1 call made by TCRdb goes unchecked. This CDR3 contains 14 residues. CDR1 and CDR2 (germline): SQVTM, ANQGSEA. CDR3 region: CSVVYLGQVYGYTF.

CDR3 residues: CASSYSYTEAFF. The chain employs TRBV7-9 and TRBJ1-1. CDR1 SEHNR and CDR2 FQNEAQ come from the germline V gene (reference sequence). This CDR3 is 12 amino acids long.

The chain uses TRBV20-1 and TRBJ1-1. CDR1 is DFQATT and CDR2 is SNEGSKA in the germline V gene (reference sequence). This CDR3 spans 12 amino acids. The CDR3 here is CSANQPNTEAFF.

V gene TRBV30 combines with J gene TRBJ2-3. CDR1 and CDR2 (germline): GTSNPN, SVGIG (reference sequence). This CDR3 comprises 11 residues. CDR3 loop: CAWGSTDTQYF.

The V call is TRBV4-1, the J call TRBJ1-6. The CDR3 runs 15 residues. Germline CDR1 reads MGHRA; CDR2 reads YSYEKL. This CDR3 reads CASSQDQGWNSPLHF.

The chain has TRBV20-1 and TRBJ2-1; there is no DNA to check the TCRdb D call of TRBD2. Germline V lookup: CDR1 DFQATT, CDR2 SNEGSKA (reference sequence). CDR3 size: 14 residues. Here the CDR3 reads CSARDGLASYEQFF.

The V and J genes are TRBV12-3 or TRBV12-4 and TRBJ2-5; the D call of TRBD1 rests on TCRdb alone, since no DNA is present to check it. CDR3 length equals 16 residues. The CDR3 spells CASSFSLDRGVETQYF.

This chain uses TRBV5-6 with TRBJ2-1; the TRBD1 assignment by TCRdb is unverifiable without DNA. CDR1 and CDR2 (germline): SGHDT, YYEEEE. The CDR3 extends over 15 amino acids. The CDR3 is CASSPWGQGVDEQFF. The entire variable domain, with the rest obtained from reference TRBV5-6 and TRBJ2-1, is as follows: DAGVTQSPTHLIKTRGQQVTLRCSPKSGHDTVSWYQQALGQGPQFIFQYYEEEERQRGNFPDRFSGHQFPNYSSELNVNALLLGDSALYLCASSPWGQGVDEQFFGPGTRLTVL.

The rearrangement uses TRBV5-1 and TRBJ2-3; checking the TCRdb D call of TRBD1 is not possible without DNA. This CDR3 is built from 15 residues. CDR1 and CDR2 (germline): SGHRS, YFSETQ. The CDR3 reads CASSFAGSPTDTQYF.

The V gene is TRBV4-1, the J gene TRBJ1-2; TCRdb's D gene call, TRBD1, goes unchecked for lack of DNA. The CDR3 has 15 amino acids. CDR1 and CDR2 from the germline V gene are MGHRA and YSYEKL. CDR3 region: CASSQAGQGNYGYTF.

This chain uses TRBV29-1 with TRBJ1-2. From germline, CDR1 is SQVTM and CDR2 ANQGSEA. The CDR3 length is 11 residues. CDR3: CSVDPTGGYTF.

The V gene is TRBV3-1, the J gene TRBJ1-2; no DNA is available, so the TRBD1 call from TCRdb remains unchecked. The V gene's germline CDR1 is LGHDT and CDR2 YNNKEL (reference sequence). There are 16 residues in the CDR3. The CDR3 sequence: CASSPTDRGFLYGYTF.

The chain employs TRBV2 and TRBJ2-7. CDR1 is SNHLY and CDR2 is FYNNEI in the germline V gene. The CDR3 totals 11 residues. CDR3 sequence: CASNDLYEQYF.

The V call is TRBV11-1, the J call TRBJ2-3; TCRdb indicates TRBD1, and absent DNA this call remains unverified. Germline assignment: CDR1 SGHAT and CDR2 FQDESV (reference sequence). The CDR3 has 19 residues. Here the CDR3 reads CASSLRYRDPPHGTDTQYF.

The genes are TRBV3-1 and TRBJ2-1; no DNA is available, so the TRBD2 call from TCRdb remains unchecked. Germline V gene data show CDR1 as LGHDT and CDR2 as YNNKEL (reference sequence). The CDR3 extends over 14 amino acids. CDR3 loop: CASSQDASGLEQFF.

The chain links TRBV29-1 to TRBJ2-7; TCRdb calls TRBD1, which cannot be checked without DNA. This CDR3 comprises 13 residues. CDR1 SQVTM and CDR2 ANQGSEA come from the germline V gene. CDR3: CSVVLGQGYEQYF.

The genes are TRBV5-1 and TRBJ2-7; TCRdb selects TRBD2, and the lack of DNA leaves this call unchecked. Germline V lookup: CDR1 SGHRS, CDR2 YFSETQ. The CDR3 sequence is 15 residues long. The CDR3 sequence: CASSVGLAGSYEQYF.

The gene calls are TRBV7-9 and TRBJ1-6. The CDR3 contains 12 residues. Germline assignment: CDR1 SEHNR and CDR2 FQNEAQ (reference sequence). CDR3: CASSNGGSPLHF.

The chain has TRBV5-1 and TRBJ1-2. The CDR3 loop spans 13 amino acids. The V gene's germline CDR1 is SGHRS and CDR2 YFSETQ. This chain's CDR3 is CASSWDNNYGYTF.

The genes are TRBV6-1 and TRBJ2-6. CDR3 length: 15 residues. Germline-derived CDR1 and CDR2 are MNHNS and SASEGT. The CDR3 loop reads CASTDMSSGANVLTF.